The clone carrying this T cell receptor (beta chain) has just a few counts. The antigen remains undetermined. PBMCs were sourced from less than 12 ml fresh peripheral blood. RNA transcripts served as the template for amplifying TCR beta CDR3 regions. TCR CDR3 regions were first amplified by RT-PCR with HTBI primers. TCRdb re-analysed the multiplex PCR reads in MiXCR, keeping a single row per CDR3 protein. The sample includes roughly 750,000 distinct CDR3 sequences, about 15% seen only once; the top ten take over 7.5%. This sample was included in a study of T cells in Graves' hyperthyroidism and ophthalmopathy. Study findings and constraints: Most thyroid clonotypes with frequency above 0.001 were detected in blood.

The V end lost 0 bases, the J end lost 6 bases, and 10 bases lay between the germline ends. The CDR3 has 13 residues. CDR1 SGDLS and CDR2 YYNGEE come from the germline V gene. The clonotype comes from a man younger than 30 with Graves' hyperthyroidism. J is TRBJ2-7 and V is TRBV9; no firm D call. Sequenced input: blood. The CDR3 coding sequence is TGTGCCAGCAGCGTAGCTTATTTCGGCGAGCAGTACTTC. Amino acid sequence: CASSVAYFGEQYF.